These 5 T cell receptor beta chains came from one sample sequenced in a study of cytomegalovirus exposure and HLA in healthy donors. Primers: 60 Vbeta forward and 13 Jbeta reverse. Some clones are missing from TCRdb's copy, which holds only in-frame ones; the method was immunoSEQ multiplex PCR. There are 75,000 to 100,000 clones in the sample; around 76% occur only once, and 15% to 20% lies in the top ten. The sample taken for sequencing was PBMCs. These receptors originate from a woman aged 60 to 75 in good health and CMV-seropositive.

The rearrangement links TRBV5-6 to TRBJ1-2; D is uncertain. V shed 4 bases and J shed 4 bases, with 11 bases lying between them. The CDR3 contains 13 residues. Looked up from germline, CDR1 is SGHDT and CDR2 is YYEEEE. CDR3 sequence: CASSDPGVYGYTF. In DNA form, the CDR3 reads TGTGCCAGCAGCGACCCGGGAGTCTATGGCTACACCTTC.

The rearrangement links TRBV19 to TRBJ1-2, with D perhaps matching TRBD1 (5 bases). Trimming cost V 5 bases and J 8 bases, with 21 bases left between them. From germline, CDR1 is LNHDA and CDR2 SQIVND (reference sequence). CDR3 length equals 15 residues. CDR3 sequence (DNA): TGTGCCAGTAGTGGATTTGGGGCGGCAAGATCCGGCTACACCTTC. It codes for CASSGFGAARSGYTF.

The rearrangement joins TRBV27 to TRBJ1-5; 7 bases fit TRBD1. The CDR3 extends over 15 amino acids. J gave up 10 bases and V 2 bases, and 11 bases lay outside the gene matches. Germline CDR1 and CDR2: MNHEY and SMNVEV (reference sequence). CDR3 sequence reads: CASSLKGDSSSPQHF. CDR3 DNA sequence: TGTGCCAGCAGTTTAAAGGGGGACAGCTCTAGCCCCCAGCATTTT.

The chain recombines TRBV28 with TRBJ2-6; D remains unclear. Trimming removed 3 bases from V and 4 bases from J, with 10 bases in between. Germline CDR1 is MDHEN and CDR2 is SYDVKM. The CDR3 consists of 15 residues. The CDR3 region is CASSFLALGANVLTF. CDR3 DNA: TGTGCCAGCAGTTTTTTGGCTCTGGGGGCCAACGTCCTGACTTTC.

The DNA for the CDR3 is TGCGCCAGCAGCCAGGGACTACTACAAGGCAACAATGAGCAGTTCTTC. It yields the protein CASSQGLLQGNNEQFF. V is TRBV4-1 and J is TRBJ2-1, with 7 bases that match TRBD2. CDR1 is MGHRA and CDR2 is YSYEKL in the germline V gene. V was pared by 3 bases and J by 5 bases, with 10 bases of the junction left unmatched. The CDR3 is 16 residues long.